A single sample is the source of the 6 T cell receptor beta chains below, sequenced in a study of cytomegalovirus exposure and HLA in healthy donors. Use of 60 Vbeta and 13 Jbeta primers characterized the PCR. Clones were read by immunoSEQ multiplex PCR, and TCRdb kept only the in-frame ones, dropping some. The sample has approximately 80,000 clones; more than 70% are singletons. Source material: PBMCs. All receptors derive from a male donor in good health and CMV-seropositive.

The CDR3 sequence is CATSPDRNYGYTF. CDR3 in DNA: TGTGCCACCTCGCCGGACAGGAACTATGGCTACACCTTC. This chain links TRBV15 with TRBJ1-2; TRBD1 aligns across 7 bases. V dropped 8 bases and J dropped 2; count of bases not matched to a gene: 5. CDR1 is LNHNV, CDR2 YYDKDF, per germline (reference sequence). The CDR3 extends over 13 amino acids.

V gene TRBV15 combines with J gene TRBJ1-4; 7 nucleotides line up with TRBD1. The CDR3 consists of 16 residues. V trimming: 3 bases; J trimming: 0 bases; junction bases outside the gene matches: 4. Germline-derived CDR1 and CDR2 are LNHNV and YYDKDF (reference sequence). The DNA of the CDR3 is TGTGCCACCAGCAGCCGGGACAGTGCAACTAATGAAAAACTGTTTTTT. This gives the protein CATSSRDSATNEKLFF.

V and J are TRBV7-2 and TRBJ1-1; no definite D call. The V gene lost 6 bases and the J gene lost 6 bases, with 20 bases spanning the gap. The CDR3 runs 15 residues. Germline V gives CDR1 SGHTA, CDR2 FQGNSA. In nucleotides, the CDR3 is TGTGCCAGCAGATCCCTGGTTGGAGGCGCATCTGAAGCTTTCTTT. Encoded protein: CASRSLVGGASEAFF.

In DNA form, the CDR3 reads TGTGCCAGCAGCTCGTACAGGGAAGGGACCCAGTACTTC. It specifies CASSSYREGTQYF. The chain has TRBV7-6 and TRBJ2-5; the D gene is possibly TRBD1 (6 bases). The V gene lost 4 bases and the J gene lost 7 bases, with 13 bases spanning the gap. Germline CDR1 and CDR2: SGHVS and FNYEAQ. There are 13 residues in the CDR3.

The V gene is TRBV21-1, the J gene TRBJ2-3; the table's D call of TRBD1 was not tested on the DNA. TRBV21-1 is noted as a pseudogene. This CDR3 spans 16 amino acids. The CDR3 coding sequence is TGTGCCAGCAGCAAAGTAGCAGGGACAAACACAGATACGCAGTATTTT. Translating it yields CASSKVAGTNTDTQYF.

This clone has a handful of counts. The V gene is TRBV5-4, the J gene TRBJ1-2; possibly TRBD1 for D (6 bases). V shed 3 bases and J shed 2 bases, with 8 bases lying between them. The CDR3 length is 13 residues. Germline values: CDR1 SGHNT, CDR2 YYREEE (reference sequence). The CDR3, as DNA: TGTGCCAGCAGCTCGGGACACAACTATGGCTACACCTTC. It codes for CASSSGHNYGYTF. Based on the CDR3 plus reference TRBV5-4 and TRBJ1-2, the full variable domain is ETGVTQSPTHLIKTRGQQVTLRCSSQSGHNTVSWYQQALGQGPQFIFQYYREEENGRGNFPPRFSGLQFPNYSSELNVNALELDDSALYLCASSSGHNYGYTFGSGTRLTVV.